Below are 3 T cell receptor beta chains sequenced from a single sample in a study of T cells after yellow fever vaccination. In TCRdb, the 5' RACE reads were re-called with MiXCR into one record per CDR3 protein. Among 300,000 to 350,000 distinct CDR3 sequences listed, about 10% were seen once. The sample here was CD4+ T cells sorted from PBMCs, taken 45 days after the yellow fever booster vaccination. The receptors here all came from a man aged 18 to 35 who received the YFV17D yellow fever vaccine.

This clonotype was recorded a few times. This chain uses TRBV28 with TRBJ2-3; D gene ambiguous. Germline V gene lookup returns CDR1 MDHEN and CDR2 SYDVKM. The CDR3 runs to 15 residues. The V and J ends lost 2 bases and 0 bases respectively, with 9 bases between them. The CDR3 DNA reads TGTGCCAGCAGTTTAGGCATTTTAAGCACAGATACGCAGTATTTT. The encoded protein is CASSLGILSTDTQYF.

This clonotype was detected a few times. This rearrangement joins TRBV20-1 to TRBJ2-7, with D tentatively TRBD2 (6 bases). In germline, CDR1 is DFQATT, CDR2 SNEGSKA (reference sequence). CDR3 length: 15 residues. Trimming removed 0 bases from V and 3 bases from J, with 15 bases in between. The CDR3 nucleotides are TGCAGTGCTAGAGATAGCCGGGCCGGGGGCTACGAGCAGTACTTC. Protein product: CSARDSRAGGYEQYF.

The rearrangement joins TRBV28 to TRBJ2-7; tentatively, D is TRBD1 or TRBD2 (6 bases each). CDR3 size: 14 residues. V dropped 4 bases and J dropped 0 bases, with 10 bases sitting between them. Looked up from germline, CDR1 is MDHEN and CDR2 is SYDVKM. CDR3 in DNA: TGTGCCAGCAGTTCGGGGGCCAGCTCCTACGAGCAGTACGTC. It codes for CASSSGASSYEQYV.